This TCR beta chain was profiled in a study of cytotoxic CD8 clonotypes in ibrutinib-treated CLL. Study context: Investigators reported about 24 partial and 2 complete responses; after median approximately 63 months, around 15 patients remained remitted and around twelve progressed.

For TCR beta libraries, approximately 2 micrograms of genomic DNA were obtained from cryopreserved PBMCs. CDR3 length equals 13 residues. In germline, CDR1 is WNHNN, CDR2 SYGVQD (reference sequence). Broader study findings: At progression, clonality fell back toward baseline after rising at ibrutinib response. Baseline clonality, higher than in age-matched healthy donors, tracked circulating CD8+ T-cell counts.

TCRdb's table, derived via immunoSEQ multiplex PCR, lists solely in-frame clones and lacks some. This table holds 150,000 or so clones, approximately 85% found once. Comment on this clone: Its target is not known.

The material was PBMCs, obtained after 24 months of ibrutinib treatment. The V gene is TRBV10-1, the J gene TRBJ2-1; the D gene is possibly TRBD2 (7 bases). This TCR was recovered from a human donor with chronic lymphocytic leukemia. The CDR3 bases are TGCGTGAGGGGGGGGCCCCAAAAGAATGAGCAGTTCTTC. Translated, it gives CVRGGPQKNEQFF.